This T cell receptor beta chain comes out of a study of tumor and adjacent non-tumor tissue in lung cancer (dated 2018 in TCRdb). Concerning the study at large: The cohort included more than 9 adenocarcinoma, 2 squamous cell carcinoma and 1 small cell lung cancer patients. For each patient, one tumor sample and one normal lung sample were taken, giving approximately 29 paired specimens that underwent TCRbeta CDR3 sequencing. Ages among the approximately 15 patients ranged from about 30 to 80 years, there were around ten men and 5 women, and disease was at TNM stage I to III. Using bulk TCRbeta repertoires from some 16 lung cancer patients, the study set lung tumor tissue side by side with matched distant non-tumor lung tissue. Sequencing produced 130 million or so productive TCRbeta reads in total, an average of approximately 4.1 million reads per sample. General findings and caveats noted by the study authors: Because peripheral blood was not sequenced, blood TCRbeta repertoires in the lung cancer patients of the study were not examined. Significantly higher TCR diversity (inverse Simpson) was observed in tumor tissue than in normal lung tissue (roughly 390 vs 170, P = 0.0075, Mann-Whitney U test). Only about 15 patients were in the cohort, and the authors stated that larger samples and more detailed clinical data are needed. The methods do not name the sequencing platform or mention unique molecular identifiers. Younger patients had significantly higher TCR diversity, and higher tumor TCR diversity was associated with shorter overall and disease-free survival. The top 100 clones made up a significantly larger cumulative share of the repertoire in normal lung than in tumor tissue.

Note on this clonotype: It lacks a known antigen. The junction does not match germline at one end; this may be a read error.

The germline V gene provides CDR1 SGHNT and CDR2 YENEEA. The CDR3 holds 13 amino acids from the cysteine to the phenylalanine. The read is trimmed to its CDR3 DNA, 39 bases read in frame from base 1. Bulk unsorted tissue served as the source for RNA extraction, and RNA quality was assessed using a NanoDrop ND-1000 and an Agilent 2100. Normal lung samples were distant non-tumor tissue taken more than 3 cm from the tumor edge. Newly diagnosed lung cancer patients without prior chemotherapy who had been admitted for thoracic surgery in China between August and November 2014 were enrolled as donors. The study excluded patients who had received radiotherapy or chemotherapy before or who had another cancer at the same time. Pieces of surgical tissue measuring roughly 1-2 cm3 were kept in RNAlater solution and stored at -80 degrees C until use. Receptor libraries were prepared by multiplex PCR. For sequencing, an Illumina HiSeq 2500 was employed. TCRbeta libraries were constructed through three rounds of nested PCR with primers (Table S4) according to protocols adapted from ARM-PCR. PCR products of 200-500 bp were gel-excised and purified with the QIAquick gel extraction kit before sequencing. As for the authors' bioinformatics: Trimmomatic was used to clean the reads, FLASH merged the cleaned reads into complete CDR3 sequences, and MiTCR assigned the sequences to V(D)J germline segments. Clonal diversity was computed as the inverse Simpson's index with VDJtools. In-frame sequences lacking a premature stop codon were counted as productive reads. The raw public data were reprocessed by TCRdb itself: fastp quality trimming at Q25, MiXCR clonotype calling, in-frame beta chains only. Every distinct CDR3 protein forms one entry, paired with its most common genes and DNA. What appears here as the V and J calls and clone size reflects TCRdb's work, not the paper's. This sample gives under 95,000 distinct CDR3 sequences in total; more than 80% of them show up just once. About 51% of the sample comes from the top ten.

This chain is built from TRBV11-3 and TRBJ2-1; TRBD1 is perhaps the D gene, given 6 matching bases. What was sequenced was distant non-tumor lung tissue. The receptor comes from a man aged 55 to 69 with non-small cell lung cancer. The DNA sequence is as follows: TGTACCAGCAGCTGGACAGTCGACAATGAGCAATTCTTC. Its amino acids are CTSSWTVDNEQFF.